Listed here are 8 T cell receptor beta chains from one sample, sequenced in a study of breast tumors, draining lymph nodes, adjacent tissues. Breast cancer patients provided tissue from their axillary draining lymph nodes. Each CDR3 protein gets one entry after TCRdb re-called the multiplex PCR reads with MiXCR. The table lists 100,000 to 150,000 distinct CDR3 sequences, about 20% of them singletons, with approximately 3.5% in the top ten. The sample taken for sequencing was axillary lymph node tissue. These receptors were collected from a female donor with breast cancer. Some clones in this sample may be carry-over from other donors' samples.

V is TRBV29-1 and J is TRBJ2-7, with 16 positions matching TRBD2. CDR1 is SQVTM, CDR2 ANQGSEA, per germline. The V segment lost 7 bases and the J segment 6 bases; nucleotides outside the gene matches: 3. The CDR3 extends over 13 amino acids. The CDR3 loop reads CSAGTSGGVEQYF. The CDR3 nucleotides are TGCAGCGCGGGGACTAGCGGGGGGGTCGAGCAGTACTTC.

This clonotype appeared many times. V gene TRBV7-2 combines with J gene TRBJ2-7; 10 bases line up with TRBD2. The length of the CDR3 is 17 residues. Trimming took 5 bases from V and 2 from J; bases not matched to a gene: 12. Germline V lookup: CDR1 SGHTA, CDR2 FQGNSA. CDR3 loop: CASSKRQREGSPYEQYF. The CDR3 nucleotides are TGTGCCAGCAGCAAGCGGCAGCGGGAGGGGTCCCCCTACGAGCAGTACTTC. Full variable domain (outside the CDR3, taken from reference TRBV7-2 and TRBJ2-7): GAGVSQSPSNKVTEKGKDVELRCDPISGHTALYWYRQSLGQGLEFLIYFQGNSAPDKSGLPSDRFSAERTGGSVSTLTIQRTQQEDSAVYLCASSKRQREGSPYEQYFGPGTRLTVT.

As to this clonotype: A much larger clone sits a single nucleotide away, making a read error possible. J is TRBJ1-5 and V is TRBV20-1; weak D call: TRBD1 (5 bases). There are 16 residues in the CDR3. Germline CDR1 DFQATT, CDR2 SNEGSKA (reference sequence). Trimming pared 0 bases from V and 7 bases from J, leaving 19 bases between. CDR3 sequence: CSARDKREGNRQPQHF. Written as DNA, the CDR3 is TGCAGTGCTAGAGATAAAAGGGAGGGGAATCGGCAGCCCCAGCATTTT.

This clonotype was recorded at least ten times. The chain recombines TRBV20-1 with TRBJ2-7; D tentatively reads TRBD1 or TRBD2 (5 bases each). This CDR3 comprises 14 residues. V dropped 0 bases and J dropped 2 bases, with 11 bases sitting between them. The V gene's germline CDR1 is DFQATT and CDR2 SNEGSKA (reference sequence). CDR3 region: CSAREAGRPYEQYF. CDR3 sequence (DNA): TGCAGTGCTAGAGAGGCAGGGAGACCCTACGAGCAGTACTTC.

This clonotype was recorded many times. The rearrangement links TRBV12-3 or TRBV12-4 to TRBJ2-3; the match to TRBD2 covers 9 bases. J was trimmed by 1 base and V by 2 bases; bases with no gene match: 4. This CDR3 comprises 16 residues. CDR3: CASSLILAGGTDTQYF. CDR3 sequence (DNA): TGTGCCAGCAGTTTAATTTTAGCGGGGGGCACAGATACGCAGTATTTT.

This chain joins TRBV28 and TRBJ2-3; D might be TRBD2 (7 bases). CDR3 length: 17 residues. The germline V gene encodes CDR1 MDHEN and CDR2 SYDVKM. Trimming removed 8 bases from V and 5 bases from J, with 26 bases in between. The CDR3 DNA sequence: TGTGCCAGCGAGGGGGGGAGGCCCCAAAGCTTTAGAGATACGCAGTATTTT. Amino acids: CASEGGRPQSFRDTQYF.

The sample holds many counts of this clonotype. The chain employs TRBV2 and TRBJ1-2; D ambiguous. V lost 4 bases, J lost 6 bases, and 15 bases lay in between. Germline-derived CDR1 and CDR2 are SNHLY and FYNNEI. This CDR3 comprises 14 residues. In DNA form, the CDR3 reads TGTGCCAGCAGTGTGGGCGGATTTCCGGATGGCTACACCTTC. Translation gives CASSVGGFPDGYTF. The complete variable domain, with remaining parts taken from reference TRBV2 and TRBJ1-2, reads EPEVTQTPSHQVTQMGQEVILRCVPISNHLYFYWYRQILGQKVEFLVSFYNNEISEKSEIFDDQFSVERPDGSNFTLKIRSTKLEDSAMYFCASSVGGFPDGYTFGSGTRLTVV.

Note on this clonotype: A much larger clone lies one base from this, so it may be a read error. The genes are TRBV4-2 and TRBJ2-1; D is perhaps TRBD2 (5 bases). This CDR3 has 16 amino acids. V dropped 0 bases and J dropped 6 bases, with 15 bases sitting between them. Germline V gives CDR1 LGHNA, CDR2 YNFKEQ. The CDR3 bases are TGTGCCAGCAGCCAAGATTTGTCGGGATATAGCAATGAGCAGTTCTTC. This translates into CASSQDLSGYSNEQFF.